The TCR beta chain described here comes from a study of shared clonotypes between healthy human individuals. For every subset, genomic DNA was evenly distributed across several immunoSEQ plates. Produced via immunoSEQ multiplex PCR; TCRdb's table is partial and in-frame only. This sample has a few million clones, with roughly 93% found just once. For this clone: Its antigen remains unknown.

The naive CD8 fraction comprised CD45RO-negative cells positively selected for CCR7 and excluded terminally differentiated effector memory CD45RA+ cells. Points from the study as a whole: The diversity represented, both genetic and in exposure history, was limited by few donors. Expectations were that clonotype sharing among donors would be affected by sequencing depth.

The receptor was derived from a man between 18 and 29 years old in good health. Some clones in this sample may be carry-over from other donors' samples. The source material was naive CD8+ T cells from PBMCs.

CDR3 amino acids: CASSLGTGFLHEQYF. The CDR3, as DNA: TGTGCCAGCAGCCTCGGGACAGGGTTTCTACACGAGCAGTACTTC. The chain recombines TRBV11-2 with TRBJ2-7, with 9 bases matching TRBD1. Germline-derived CDR1 and CDR2 are SGHAT and FQNNGV. Trimming cost V 5 bases and J 5 bases; bases outside gene matches: 10. This CDR3 region has 15 residues.